The T cell receptor beta chain described here comes from a study of brain T cells in children with intractable seizures. The sequenced cases were selected for having the highest brain T cell transcript signatures. Pre-surgery treatment included at least one anti-epileptic drug. Produced via immunoSEQ multiplex PCR; TCRdb's table is partial and in-frame only. The table lists over 95,000 clones, 90% to 95% of them singletons. Study conclusions and caveats: Patients' HCMV serostatus was unknown; virus specificity rests on CDR3 similarity alone.

Notes on this clone: The antigen is not known.

From germline, CDR1 is MGHRA and CDR2 YSYEKL. This CDR3 has 16 amino acids. The V gene lost 1 base and the J gene lost 2 bases, with 12 bases spanning the gap. The genes are TRBV4-1 and TRBJ2-1; D remains ambiguous. The source material was peripheral blood, sampled at surgery. This sequence originates from a boy in the first two years of life with hemimegalencephaly and intractable seizures. The DNA for the CDR3 is TGCGCCAGCAGCCAAGGGGCGGCGGCTACCTACAATGAGCAGTTCTTC. Amino acids: CASSQGAAATYNEQFF.